These 5 T cell receptor beta chains share one sample of origin, sequenced in a study of T cell responses to AZD1222 COVID-19 vaccine. The method was immunoSEQ multiplex PCR; TCRdb's version includes in-frame clones alone and lacks a portion of them. The sample holds some 150,000 clones, around 91% seen once. Material: peripheral blood, obtained on day 0 of AZD1222 vaccination. The origin of the receptors is an adult in good health.

The chain combines TRBV7-9 with TRBJ2-3; D remains ambiguous. With 4 bases removed from V and 3 bases from J, the gap between germline ends came to 11 bases. Germline loops: CDR1 SEHNR, CDR2 FQNEAQ (reference sequence). The length of the CDR3 is 14 residues. The CDR3 DNA follows: TGTGCCAGCAGCTCCAGACTGACTACAGATACGCAGTATTTT. Encoded protein: CASSSRLTTDTQYF.

The rearrangement links TRBV5-1 to TRBJ2-2; D not certain. The CDR3 runs 16 residues. CDR1 is SGHRS, CDR2 YFSETQ, per germline. The V and J ends lost 2 bases and 0 bases respectively, with 11 bases between them. The CDR3 DNA reads TGCGCCAGCAGCTTATACCGGGCTACGAACACCGGGGAGCTGTTTTTT. Translated, it gives CASSLYRATNTGELFF.

For the CDR3, the DNA is TGTGCCTGGAGTGAGGGGGGGGAGCAGTTCTTC. This encodes CAWSEGGEQFF. The chain employs TRBV30 and TRBJ2-1, with D tentatively TRBD2 (7 bases). CDR1 and CDR2 (germline): GTSNPN, SVGIG (reference sequence). Trimming shortened V by 1 base and J by 10 bases, and 8 bases separated the two germline ends. The CDR3 length is 11 residues.

The rearrangement joins TRBV6-5 to TRBJ2-7; TRBD1 matches 9 bases. The CDR3 runs 15 residues. Germline CDR1 is MNHEY and CDR2 is SVGAGI. V shed 4 bases, J shed 4 bases, and the junction held 8 bases outside the gene matches. Written as DNA, the CDR3 is TGTGCCAGCAGTTGGGGGACAGGGACTCGTTACGAGCAGTACTTC. Translated: CASSWGTGTRYEQYF.

The chain recombines TRBV4-1 with TRBJ1-1; D not resolved. The V end was cut by 2 bases, the J end by 1 base, with 17 bases between. The germline CDR1 and CDR2 sequences are MGHRA and YSYEKL. The CDR3 has 17 amino acids. The DNA of the CDR3 is TGCGCCAGCAGCCAAAATAAGGCGTACCGGGGGAACACTGAAGCTTTCTTT. Translating gives CASSQNKAYRGNTEAFF.